The sequence of this T cell receptor (beta chain) was determined in a study of OX40 agonist ivuxolimab in advanced cancers. Overall study context: With ivuxolimab, an agonistic anti-OX40 (CD134) antibody, patients were treated. The study reported partial responses in three patients: one hepatocellular carcinoma, two cutaneous melanoma.

Peripheral blood came from all dose cohorts at three timepoints. Of note for this clone: As yet, its antigen is unknown.

Overall study findings and caveats: At 0.1 to 3.0 mg/kg, CD4+ and CD8+ blood T cells expanded clonally by week 6.

Sequencing was performed with immunoSEQ multiplex PCR; in TCRdb, only in-frame clones are kept and a portion is missing. The data contain more than 75,000 clones, 85% of them singletons. Trimming took off 3 bases at V and 3 bases at J, with 8 bases between the two ends. CDR1 and CDR2 (germline): KGHSH, LQKENI. The CDR3 is 13 amino acids. The sample consisted of CD4+ or CD8+ T cells sorted from blood, taken in a trial of the OX40 agonist ivuxolimab. This sequence joins TRBV18 and TRBJ1-2, with D possibly TRBD1 on 6 matching bases. The origin of this receptor is an adult with an advanced solid tumor such as melanoma, head and neck, liver or kidney cancer. The CDR3 loop reads CASSPRGDYGYTF. Written as DNA, the CDR3 is TGTGCCAGCTCACCTAGGGGGGACTATGGCTACACCTTC. The whole variable domain, filled in from reference TRBV18 and TRBJ1-2, reads NAGVMQNPRHLVRRRGQEARLRCSPMKGHSHVYWYRQLPEEGLKFMVYLQKENIIDESGMPKERFSAEFPKEGPSILRIQQVVRGDSAAYFCASSPRGDYGYTFGSGTRLTVV.